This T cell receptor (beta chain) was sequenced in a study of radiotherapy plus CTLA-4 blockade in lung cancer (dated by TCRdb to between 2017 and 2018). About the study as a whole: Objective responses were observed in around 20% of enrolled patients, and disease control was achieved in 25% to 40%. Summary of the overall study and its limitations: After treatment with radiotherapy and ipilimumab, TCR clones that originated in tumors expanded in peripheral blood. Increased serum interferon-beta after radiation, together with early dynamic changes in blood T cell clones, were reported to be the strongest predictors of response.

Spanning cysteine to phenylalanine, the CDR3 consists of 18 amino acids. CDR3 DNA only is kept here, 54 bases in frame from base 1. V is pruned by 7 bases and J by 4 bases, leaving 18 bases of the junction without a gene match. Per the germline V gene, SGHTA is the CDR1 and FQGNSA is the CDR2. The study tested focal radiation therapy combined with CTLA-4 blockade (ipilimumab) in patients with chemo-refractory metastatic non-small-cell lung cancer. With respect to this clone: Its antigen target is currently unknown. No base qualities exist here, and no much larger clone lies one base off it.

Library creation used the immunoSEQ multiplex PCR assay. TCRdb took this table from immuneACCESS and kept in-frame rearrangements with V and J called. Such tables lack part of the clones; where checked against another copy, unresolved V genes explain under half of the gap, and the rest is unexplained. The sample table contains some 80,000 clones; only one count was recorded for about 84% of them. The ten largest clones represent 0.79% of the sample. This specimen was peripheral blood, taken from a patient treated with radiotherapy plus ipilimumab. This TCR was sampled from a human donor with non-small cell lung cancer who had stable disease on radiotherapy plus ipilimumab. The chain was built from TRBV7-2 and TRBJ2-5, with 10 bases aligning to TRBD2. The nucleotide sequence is TGTGCCAGCAATAGGGAAGCGGGGGGGAAATCTAGAGGAGAGACCCAGTACTTC. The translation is CASNREAGGKSRGETQYF.